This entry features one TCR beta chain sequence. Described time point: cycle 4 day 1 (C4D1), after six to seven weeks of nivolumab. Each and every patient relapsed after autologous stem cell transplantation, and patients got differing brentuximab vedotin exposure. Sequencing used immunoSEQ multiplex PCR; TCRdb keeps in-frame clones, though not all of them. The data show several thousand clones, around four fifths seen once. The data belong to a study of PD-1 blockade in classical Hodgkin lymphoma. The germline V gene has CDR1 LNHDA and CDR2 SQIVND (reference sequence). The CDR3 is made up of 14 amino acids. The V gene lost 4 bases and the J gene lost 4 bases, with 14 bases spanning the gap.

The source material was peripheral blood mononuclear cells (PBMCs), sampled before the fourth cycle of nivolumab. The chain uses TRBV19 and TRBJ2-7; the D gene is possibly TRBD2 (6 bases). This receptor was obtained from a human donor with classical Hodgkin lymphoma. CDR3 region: CASSRGVSQYEQYF. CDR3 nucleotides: TGTGCCAGTAGTAGGGGGGTTTCTCAATACGAGCAGTACTTC.